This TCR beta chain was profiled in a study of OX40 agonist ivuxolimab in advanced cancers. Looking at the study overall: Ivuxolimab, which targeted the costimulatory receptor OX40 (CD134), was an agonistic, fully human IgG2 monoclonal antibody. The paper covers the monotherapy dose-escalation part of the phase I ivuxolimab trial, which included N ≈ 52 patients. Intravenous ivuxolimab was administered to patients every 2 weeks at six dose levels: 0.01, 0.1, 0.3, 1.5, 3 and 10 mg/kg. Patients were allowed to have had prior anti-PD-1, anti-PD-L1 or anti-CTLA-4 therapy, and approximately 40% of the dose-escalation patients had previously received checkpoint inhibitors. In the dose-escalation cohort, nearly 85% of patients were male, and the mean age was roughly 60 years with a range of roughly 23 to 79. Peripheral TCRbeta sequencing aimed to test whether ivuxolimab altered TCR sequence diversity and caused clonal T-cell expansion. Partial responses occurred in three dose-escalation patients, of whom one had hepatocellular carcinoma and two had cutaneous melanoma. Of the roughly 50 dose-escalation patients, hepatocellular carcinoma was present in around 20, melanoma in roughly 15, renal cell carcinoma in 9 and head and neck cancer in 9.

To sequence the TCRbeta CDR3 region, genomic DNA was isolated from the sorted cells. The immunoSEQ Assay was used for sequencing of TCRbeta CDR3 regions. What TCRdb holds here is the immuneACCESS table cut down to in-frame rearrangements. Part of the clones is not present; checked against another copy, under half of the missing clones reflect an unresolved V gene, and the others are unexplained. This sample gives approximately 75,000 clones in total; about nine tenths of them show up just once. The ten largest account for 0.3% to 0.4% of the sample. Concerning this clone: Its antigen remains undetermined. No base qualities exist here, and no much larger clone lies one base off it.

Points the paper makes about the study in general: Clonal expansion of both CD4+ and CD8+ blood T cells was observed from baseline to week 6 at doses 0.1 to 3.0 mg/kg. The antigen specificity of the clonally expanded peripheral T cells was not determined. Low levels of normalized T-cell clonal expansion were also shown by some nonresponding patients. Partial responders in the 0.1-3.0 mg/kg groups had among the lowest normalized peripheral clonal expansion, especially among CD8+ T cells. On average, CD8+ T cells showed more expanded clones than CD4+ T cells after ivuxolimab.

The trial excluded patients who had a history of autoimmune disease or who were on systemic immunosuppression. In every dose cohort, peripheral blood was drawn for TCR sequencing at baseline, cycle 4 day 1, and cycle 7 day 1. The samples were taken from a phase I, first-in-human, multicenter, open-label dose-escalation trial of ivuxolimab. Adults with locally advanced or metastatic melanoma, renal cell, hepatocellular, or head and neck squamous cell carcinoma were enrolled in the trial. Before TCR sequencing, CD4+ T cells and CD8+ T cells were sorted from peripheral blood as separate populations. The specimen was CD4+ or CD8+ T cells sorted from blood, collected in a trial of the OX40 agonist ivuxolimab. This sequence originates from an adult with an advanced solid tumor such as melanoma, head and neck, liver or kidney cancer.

The CDR3: CASSLAVLVNEQFF. The sequenced DNA is TGTGCCAGCAGCTTAGCGGTCCTAGTTAATGAGCAGTTCTTC. The chain couples TRBV7-9 to TRBJ2-1, with no confident D gene call. Per the germline V gene (reference sequence), SEHNR is the CDR1 and FQNEAQ is the CDR2. Trimming at the junction amounts to 0 bases on V and 7 bases on J, and the germline ends lie 10 bases apart. Including cysteine and phenylalanine, the CDR3 has 14 amino acids. Kept here is only the CDR3 DNA, which spans 42 bases and is read in frame from base 1.